This T cell receptor beta chain was obtained from a study of blood T cells in healthy people across ages. It was with a sample-barcoded 5' primer and a J-beta primer mix that a second PCR of about 6 to 11 cycles was run. TCRdb re-called the 5' RACE reads with MiXCR, one entry per CDR3 protein. The top ten clones hold 10% of a sample with 750,000 to 950,000 distinct CDR3 sequences, almost 30% of them seen once. V was pared by 3 bases and J by 6 bases, with 11 bases between. CDR3 length: 13 amino acids. Germline V gene data show CDR1 as SGHTA and CDR2 as FQGTGA. Another study also made use of these data, one on T cells of mothers and their children.

The sample consisted of blood. The chain joins TRBV7-3 to TRBJ1-2; weak D call: TRBD1 (5 bases). The TCR originated in a woman aged 35 to 49 in good health. The CDR3 loop is CASSFSKGHGYTF. The CDR3 bases are TGTGCCAGCAGCTTTTCGAAGGGGCATGGCTACACCTTC.